The clone carrying this TCR beta chain was recorded once. The antigen remains unidentified. Measured with immunoSEQ multiplex PCR; TCRdb has only the in-frame clones, and not every one. The table has 75,000 to 90,000 clones, approximately 88% seen once; the top ten hold 7.3%. Exclusion applied to patients with autoimmune disease history or systemic immunosuppression. This sample was included in a study of OX40 agonist ivuxolimab in advanced cancers. The V and J ends lost 9 bases and 5 bases, in that order; junction bases with no gene match: 6. CDR3 length: 13 residues. CDR1 is ENHRY and CDR2 is SYGVKD in the germline V gene. Study results and limitations: The authors did not determine the antigen specificity of the expanded peripheral T cells. People who partly responded at 0.1-3.0 mg/kg had some of the least clonal expansion seen. Clonal expansion from baseline to week 6 occurred in both CD4+ and CD8+ T cells.

The sample was CD4+ or CD8+ T cells sorted from blood, taken in a trial of the OX40 agonist ivuxolimab. The receptor's source is an adult with an advanced solid tumor such as melanoma, head and neck, liver or kidney cancer. The V call is TRBV10-3, the J call TRBJ2-7; 11 positions agree with TRBD1. The CDR3, as DNA: TGTGCCATGTCGGACAGGGGGCAAGACGAGCAGTACTTC. This sequence encodes CAMSDRGQDEQYF.